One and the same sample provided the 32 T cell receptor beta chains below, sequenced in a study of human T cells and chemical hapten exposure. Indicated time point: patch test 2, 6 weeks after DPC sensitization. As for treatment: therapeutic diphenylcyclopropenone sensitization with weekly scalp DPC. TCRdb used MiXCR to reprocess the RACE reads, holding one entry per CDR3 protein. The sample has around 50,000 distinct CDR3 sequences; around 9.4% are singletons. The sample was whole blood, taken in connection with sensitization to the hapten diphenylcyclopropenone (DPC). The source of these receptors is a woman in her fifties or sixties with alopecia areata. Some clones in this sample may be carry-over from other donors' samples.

The DNA of the CDR3 is TGCGCCAGCAGCTCATATCTAGTCAGCTCCTACAATGAGCAGTTCTTC. Protein sequence: CASSSYLVSSYNEQFF. The chain links TRBV5-1 to TRBJ2-1; no reliable D call. The CDR3 length is 16 residues. Germline V gene lookup returns CDR1 SGHRS and CDR2 YFSETQ. The germline V and J ends were trimmed by 3 bases and 0 bases, with 13 bases remaining between them.

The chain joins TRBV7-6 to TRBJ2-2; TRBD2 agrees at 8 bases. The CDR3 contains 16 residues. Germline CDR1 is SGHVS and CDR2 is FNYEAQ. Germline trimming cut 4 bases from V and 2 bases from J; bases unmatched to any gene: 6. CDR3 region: CASSSVAGTNTGELFF. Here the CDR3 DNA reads TGTGCCAGCAGCTCCGTAGCGGGAACTAACACCGGGGAGCTGTTTTTT.

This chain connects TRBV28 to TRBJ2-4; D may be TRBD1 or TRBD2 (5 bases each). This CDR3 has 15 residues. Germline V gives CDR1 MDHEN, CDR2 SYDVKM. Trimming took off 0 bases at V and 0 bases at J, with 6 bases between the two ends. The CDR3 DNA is TGTGCCAGCAGTTTATGGGGGGAAGCCAAAAACATTCAGTACTTC. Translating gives CASSLWGEAKNIQYF.

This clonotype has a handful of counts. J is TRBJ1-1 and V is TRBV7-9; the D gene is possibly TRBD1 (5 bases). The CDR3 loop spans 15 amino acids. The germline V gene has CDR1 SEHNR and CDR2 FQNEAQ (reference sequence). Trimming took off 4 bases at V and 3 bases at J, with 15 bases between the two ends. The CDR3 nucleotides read TGTGCCAGCAGCTCCGCGGGGCGTCGTCACACTGAAGCTTTCTTT. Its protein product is CASSSAGRRHTEAFF.

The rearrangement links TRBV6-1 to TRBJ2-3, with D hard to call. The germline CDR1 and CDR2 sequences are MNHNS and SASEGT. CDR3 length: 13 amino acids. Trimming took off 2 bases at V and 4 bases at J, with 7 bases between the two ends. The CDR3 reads CASSEFVSDTQYF. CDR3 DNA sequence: TGTGCCAGCAGTGAATTTGTCTCAGATACGCAGTATTTT.

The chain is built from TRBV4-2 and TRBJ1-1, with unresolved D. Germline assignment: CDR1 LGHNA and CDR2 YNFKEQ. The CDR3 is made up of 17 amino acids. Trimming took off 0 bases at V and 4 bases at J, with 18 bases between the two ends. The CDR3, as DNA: TGTGCCAGCAGCCAAGATGTGGCCCGCCAGGAGGTCACTGAAGCTTTCTTT. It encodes CASSQDVARQEVTEAFF.

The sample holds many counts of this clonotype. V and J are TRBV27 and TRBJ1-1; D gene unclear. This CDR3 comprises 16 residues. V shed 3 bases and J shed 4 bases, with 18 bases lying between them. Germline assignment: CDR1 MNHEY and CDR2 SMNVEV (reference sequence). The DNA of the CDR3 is TGTGCCAGCAGTTTTTTCTCCCCCGAGTCGGGCACTGAAGCTTTCTTT. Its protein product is CASSFFSPESGTEAFF.

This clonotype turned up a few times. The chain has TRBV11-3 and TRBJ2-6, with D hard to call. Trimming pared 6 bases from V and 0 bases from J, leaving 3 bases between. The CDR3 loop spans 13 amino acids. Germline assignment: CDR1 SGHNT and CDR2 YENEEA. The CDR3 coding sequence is TGTGCCAGCAGACCCTCTGGGGCCAACGTCCTGACTTTC. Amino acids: CASRPSGANVLTF.

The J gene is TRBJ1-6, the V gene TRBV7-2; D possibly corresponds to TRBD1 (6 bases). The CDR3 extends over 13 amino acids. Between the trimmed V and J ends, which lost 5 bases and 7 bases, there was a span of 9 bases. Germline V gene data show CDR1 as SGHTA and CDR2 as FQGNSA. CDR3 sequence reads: CASSLQGNSPLHF. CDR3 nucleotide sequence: TGTGCCAGCAGCCTACAGGGCAATTCACCCCTCCACTTT.

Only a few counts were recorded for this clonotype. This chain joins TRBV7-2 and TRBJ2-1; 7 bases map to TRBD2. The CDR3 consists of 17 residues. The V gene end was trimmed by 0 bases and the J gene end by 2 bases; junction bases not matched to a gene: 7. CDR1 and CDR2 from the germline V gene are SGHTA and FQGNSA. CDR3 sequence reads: CASSLAPAGIPYNEQFF. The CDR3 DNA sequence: TGTGCCAGCAGCTTAGCGCCAGCGGGGATCCCCTACAATGAGCAGTTCTTC. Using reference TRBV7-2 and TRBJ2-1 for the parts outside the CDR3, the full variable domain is GAGVSQSPSNKVTEKGKDVELRCDPISGHTALYWYRQSLGQGLEFLIYFQGNSAPDKSGLPSDRFSAERTGGSVSTLTIQRTQQEDSAVYLCASSLAPAGIPYNEQFFGPGTRLTVL.

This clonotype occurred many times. CDR3 sequence: CASSLSTGGTDTQYF. The CDR3 coding sequence is TGTGCCAGCAGTTTAAGCACAGGGGGCACAGATACGCAGTATTTT. The rearrangement uses TRBV28 and TRBJ2-3; 7 bases are shared with TRBD1. The V gene end was trimmed by 2 bases and the J gene end by 1 base; junction bases not matched to a gene: 3. The CDR3 is made up of 15 amino acids. The V gene's germline CDR1 is MDHEN and CDR2 SYDVKM.

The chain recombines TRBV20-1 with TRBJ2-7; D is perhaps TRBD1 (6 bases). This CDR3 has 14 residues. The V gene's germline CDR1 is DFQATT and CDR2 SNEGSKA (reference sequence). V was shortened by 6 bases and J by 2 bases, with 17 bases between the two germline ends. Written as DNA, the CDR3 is TGCAGTGCCCCTTTTCAGGGGTCGACCTACGAGCAGTACTTC. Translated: CSAPFQGSTYEQYF.

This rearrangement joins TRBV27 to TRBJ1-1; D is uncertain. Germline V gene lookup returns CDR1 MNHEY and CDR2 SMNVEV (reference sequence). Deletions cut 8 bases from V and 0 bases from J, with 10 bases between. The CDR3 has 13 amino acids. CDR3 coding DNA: TGTGCCAGCTTTCCCCCCTTGAACACTGAAGCTTTCTTT. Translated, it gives CASFPPLNTEAFF.

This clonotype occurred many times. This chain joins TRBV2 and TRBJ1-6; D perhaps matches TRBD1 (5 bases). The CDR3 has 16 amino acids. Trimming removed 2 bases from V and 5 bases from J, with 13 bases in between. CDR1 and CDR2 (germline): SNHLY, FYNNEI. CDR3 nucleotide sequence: TGTGCCAGCAGTGAAATCCAGGGATTCAATAATTCACCCCTCCACTTT. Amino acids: CASSEIQGFNNSPLHF.

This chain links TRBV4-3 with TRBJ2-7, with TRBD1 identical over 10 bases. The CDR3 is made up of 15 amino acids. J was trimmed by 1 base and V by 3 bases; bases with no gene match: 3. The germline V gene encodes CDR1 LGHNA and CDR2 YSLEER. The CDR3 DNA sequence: TGCGCCAGCAGCCAGGGACAGGGGAGATCCTACGAGCAGTACTTC. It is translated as CASSQGQGRSYEQYF.

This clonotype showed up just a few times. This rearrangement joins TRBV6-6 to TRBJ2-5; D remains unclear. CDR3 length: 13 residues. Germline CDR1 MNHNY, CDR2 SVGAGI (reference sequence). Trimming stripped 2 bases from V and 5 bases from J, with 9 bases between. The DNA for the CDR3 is TGTGCCAGCAGTTACCGGCAGAGGGAGACCCAGTACTTC. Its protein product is CASSYRQRETQYF.

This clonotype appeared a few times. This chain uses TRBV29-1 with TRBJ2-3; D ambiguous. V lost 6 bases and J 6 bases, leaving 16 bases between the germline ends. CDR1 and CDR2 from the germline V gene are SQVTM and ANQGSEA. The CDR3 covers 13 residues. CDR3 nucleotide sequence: TGCAGCGTGCTGGACCCGAGGTCTGATACGCAGTATTTT. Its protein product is CSVLDPRSDTQYF.

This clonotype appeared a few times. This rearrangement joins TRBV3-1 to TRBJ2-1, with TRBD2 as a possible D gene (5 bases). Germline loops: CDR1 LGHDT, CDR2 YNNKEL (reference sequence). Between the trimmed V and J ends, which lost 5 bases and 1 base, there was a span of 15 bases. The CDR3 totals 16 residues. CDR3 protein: CASSLVGGGSYNEQFF. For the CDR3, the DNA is TGTGCCAGCAGCTTAGTTGGCGGAGGTTCCTACAATGAGCAGTTCTTC.

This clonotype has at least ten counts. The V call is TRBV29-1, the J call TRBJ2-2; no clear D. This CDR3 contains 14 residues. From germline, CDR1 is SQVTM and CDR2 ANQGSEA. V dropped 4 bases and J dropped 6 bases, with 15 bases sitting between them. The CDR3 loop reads CSVVMVNGPGELFF. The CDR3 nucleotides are TGCAGCGTTGTGATGGTGAACGGGCCCGGGGAGCTGTTTTTT.

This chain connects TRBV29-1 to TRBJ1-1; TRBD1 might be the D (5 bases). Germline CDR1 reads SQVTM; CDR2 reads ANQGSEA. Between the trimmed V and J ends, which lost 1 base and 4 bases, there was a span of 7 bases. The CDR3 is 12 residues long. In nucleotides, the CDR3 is TGCAGCGTTGAAGGACAGCGCACTGAAGCTTTCTTT. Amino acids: CSVEGQRTEAFF.

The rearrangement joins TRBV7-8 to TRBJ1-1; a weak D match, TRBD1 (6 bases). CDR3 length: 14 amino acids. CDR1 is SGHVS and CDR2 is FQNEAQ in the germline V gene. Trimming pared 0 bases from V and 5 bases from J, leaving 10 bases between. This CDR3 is CASSLALGGTEAFF. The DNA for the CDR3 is TGTGCCAGCAGCTTAGCGCTAGGGGGGACTGAAGCTTTCTTT.

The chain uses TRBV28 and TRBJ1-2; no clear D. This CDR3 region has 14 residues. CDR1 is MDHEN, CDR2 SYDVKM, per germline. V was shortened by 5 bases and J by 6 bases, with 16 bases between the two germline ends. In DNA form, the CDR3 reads TGTGCCAGCAGTCCTATCGCACAAGCGGATGGCTACACCTTC. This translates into CASSPIAQADGYTF.

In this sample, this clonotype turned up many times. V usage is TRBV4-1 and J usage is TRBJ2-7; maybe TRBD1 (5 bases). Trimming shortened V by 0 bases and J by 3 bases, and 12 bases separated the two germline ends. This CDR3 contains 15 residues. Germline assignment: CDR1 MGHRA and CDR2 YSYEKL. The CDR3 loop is CASSQDSERGYEQYF. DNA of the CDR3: TGCGCCAGCAGCCAAGATAGTGAAAGGGGCTACGAGCAGTACTTC.

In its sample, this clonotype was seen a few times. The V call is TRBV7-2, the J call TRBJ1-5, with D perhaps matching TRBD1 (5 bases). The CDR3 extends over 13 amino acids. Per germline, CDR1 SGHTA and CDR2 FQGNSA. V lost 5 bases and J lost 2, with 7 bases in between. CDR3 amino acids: CASSAQGNQPQHF. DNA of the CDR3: TGTGCCAGCAGCGCACAGGGCAATCAGCCCCAGCATTTT.

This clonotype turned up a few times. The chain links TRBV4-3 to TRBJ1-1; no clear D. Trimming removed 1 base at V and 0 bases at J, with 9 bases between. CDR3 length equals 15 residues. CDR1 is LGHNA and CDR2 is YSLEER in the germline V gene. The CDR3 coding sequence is TGCGCCAGCAGCCAAGCCGAAGAAATGAACACTGAAGCTTTCTTT. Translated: CASSQAEEMNTEAFF.

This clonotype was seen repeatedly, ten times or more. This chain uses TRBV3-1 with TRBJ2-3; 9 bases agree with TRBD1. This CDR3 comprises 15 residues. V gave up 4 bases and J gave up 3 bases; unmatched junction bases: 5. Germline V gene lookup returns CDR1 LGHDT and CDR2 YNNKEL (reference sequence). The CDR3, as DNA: TGTGCCAGCAGCCTCCGTGGGACAGGGACAGATACGCAGTATTTT. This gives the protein CASSLRGTGTDTQYF.

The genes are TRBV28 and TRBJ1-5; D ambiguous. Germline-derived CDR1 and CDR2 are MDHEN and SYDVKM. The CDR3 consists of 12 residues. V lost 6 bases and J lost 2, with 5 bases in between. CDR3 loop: CASRIGNQPQHF. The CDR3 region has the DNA TGTGCCAGCAGGATAGGCAATCAGCCCCAGCATTTT.

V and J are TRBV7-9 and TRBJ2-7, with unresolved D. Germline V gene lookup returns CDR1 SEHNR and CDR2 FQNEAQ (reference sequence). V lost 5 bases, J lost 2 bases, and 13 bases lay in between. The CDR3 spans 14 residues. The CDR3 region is CASSQTGPTYEQYF. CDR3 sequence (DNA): TGTGCCAGCAGCCAAACCGGGCCCACCTACGAGCAGTACTTC. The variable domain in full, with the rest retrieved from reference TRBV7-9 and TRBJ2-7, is DTGVSQNPRHKITKRGQNVTFRCDPISEHNRLYWYRQTLGQGPEFLTYFQNEAQLEKSRLLSDRFSAERPKGSFSTLEIQRTEQGDSAMYLCASSQTGPTYEQYFGPGTRLTVT.

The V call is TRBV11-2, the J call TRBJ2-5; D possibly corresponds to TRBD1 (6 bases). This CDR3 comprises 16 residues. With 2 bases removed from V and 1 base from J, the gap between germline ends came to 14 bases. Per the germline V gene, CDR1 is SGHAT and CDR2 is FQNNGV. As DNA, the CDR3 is TGTGCCAGCAGCTTATTTTTTGGCAGGGGCCAAGAGACCCAGTACTTC. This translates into CASSLFFGRGQETQYF.

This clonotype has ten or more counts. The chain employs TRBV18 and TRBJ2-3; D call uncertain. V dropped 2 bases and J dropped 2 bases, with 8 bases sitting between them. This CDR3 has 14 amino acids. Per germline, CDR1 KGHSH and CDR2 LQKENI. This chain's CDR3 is CASSPSGSTDTQYF. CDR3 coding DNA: TGTGCCAGCTCACCATCAGGTTCCACAGATACGCAGTATTTT.

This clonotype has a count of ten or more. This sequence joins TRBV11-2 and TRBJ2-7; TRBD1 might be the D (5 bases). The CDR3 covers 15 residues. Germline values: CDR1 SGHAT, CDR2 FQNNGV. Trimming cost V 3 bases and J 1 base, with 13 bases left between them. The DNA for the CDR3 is TGTGCCAGCAGCTTGGGGCAGGGTCCATCCTACGAGCAGTACTTC. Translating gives CASSLGQGPSYEQYF. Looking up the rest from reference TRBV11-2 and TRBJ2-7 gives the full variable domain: EAGVAQSPRYKIIEKRQSVAFWCNPISGHATLYWYQQILGQGPKLLIQFQNNGVVDDSQLPKDRFSAERLKGVDSTLKIQPAKLEDSAVYLCASSLGQGPSYEQYFGPGTRLTVT.

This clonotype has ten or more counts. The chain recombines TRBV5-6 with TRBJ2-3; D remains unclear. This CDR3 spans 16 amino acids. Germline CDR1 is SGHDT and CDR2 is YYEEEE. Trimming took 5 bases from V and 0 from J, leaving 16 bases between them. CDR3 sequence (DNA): TGTGCCAGCAGTCATCGTTCTATTTTGAGCACAGATACGCAGTATTTT. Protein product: CASSHRSILSTDTQYF.